This T cell receptor (beta chain) was profiled in a study of Ad26.COV2.S vaccination and SARS-CoV-2 variants. This sample's treatment: 15 to 20 received Ad26.COV2.S at low or high dose, single or two shots; 5 received placebo; per-sample allocation not given. Sampling occurred on day 63 after the first vaccine or placebo injection. Ad26 vector vaccine expressed Wuhan-strain SARS-CoV-2 spike. TCRdb keeps only in-frame clones here, not all; method: immunoSEQ multiplex PCR. Here the sample spans some 390,000 clones, roughly nine tenths being singletons. The junction had 9 bases not matched to a gene; V was cut back by 5 bases and J by 9 bases. From germline, CDR1 is LGHDT and CDR2 YNNKEL (reference sequence). The CDR3 runs to 13 residues. With respect to this clone: The antigen remains undetermined.

Study-wide results and caveats: An underestimation of total T cell responses may have resulted from the TCR breadth and depth analyses. While placebo recipients had lower spike-specific TCR breadth, vaccine recipients had more.

This clonotype originated in a person between 18 and 60 years old who received the Ad26.COV2.S COVID-19 vaccine or a placebo. The material sequenced was peripheral blood, taken in a trial of Ad26.COV2.S vaccine versus placebo. The V gene is TRBV3-1 (or the pseudogene TRBV3-2), the J gene TRBJ2-7, with 8 bases that match TRBD1. The CDR3 nucleotides are TGTGCCAGCAGCGGAGGACAGGGTAGGGTGCAGTACTTC. It specifies CASSGGQGRVQYF.